The rows below give T cell receptor beta chains drawn from one sample of a study of identical twins. TCRdb reprocessed the 5' RACE reads via MiXCR and lists one record per CDR3 protein. The repertoire holds about 720,000 distinct CDR3 sequences, with around a sixth as singletons. This sample was shared with a second study, whose subject was T cells expressing NK-cell markers.

What was sequenced was PBMCs. These receptors originate from a woman under 30 in good health. Both conserved end residues are part of each CDR3. The D gene is left open where the match is weak. Clone sizes are given selectively: once, few, many, or a class where the clone is expanded.

DNA: TGTGCCAGCAGCTCGCCGGGACTAGCGGGGGCCTTCCAAGAGACCCAGTACTTC
CDR3: CASSSPGLAGAFQETQYF
D: TRBD2
V: TRBV11-2
size: -
J: TRBJ2-5

DNA: TGCAGTGCTTTATTCCGGACAGGGAATGAGCAGTTCTTC
CDR3: CSALFRTGNEQFF
D: TRBD1
V: TRBV20-1
size: -
J: TRBJ2-1

DNA: TGTGCCAGCTCACCAAAATCGGAGTACGAGCAGTACTTC
CDR3: CASSPKSEYEQYF
D: -
V: TRBV18
size: many
J: TRBJ2-7

DNA: TGTGCCAGCAGCGTAGAGGACAGCGAAGCTTTCTTT
CDR3: CASSVEDSEAFF
D: -
V: TRBV9
size: few
J: TRBJ1-1

DNA: TGTGCCAGCAGCTTAACCCCCGGGCTGGACACTGAAGCTTTCTTT
CDR3: CASSLTPGLDTEAFF
D: -
V: TRBV7-3
size: few
J: TRBJ1-1

DNA: TGCGCCAGCAGGGAGAACAGAATGGATACGCAGTATTTT
CDR3: CASRENRMDTQYF
D: -
V: TRBV5-1
size: few
J: TRBJ2-3

DNA: TGCAGTGCTAGCGGACAGGGAACCTACGAGCAGTACTTC
CDR3: CSASGQGTYEQYF
D: TRBD1
V: TRBV20-1
size: few
J: TRBJ2-7

DNA: TGTGCCAGCTCCCGGGTTGGCAGGGGGCTGGCTAGCGGGAGCCGCAATGAGCAGTTCTTC
CDR3: CASSRVGRGLASGSRNEQFF
D: TRBD2
V: TRBV12-3/TRBV12-4
size: -
J: TRBJ2-1

DNA: TGTGCCAGCACTGAGGGCAGCTCCTATAATTCACCCCTCCACTTT
CDR3: CASTEGSSYNSPLHF
D: -
V: TRBV6-1
size: few
J: TRBJ1-6

DNA: TGTGCCAGCAGCTTGGTAGGCAAACAAGAGACCCAGTACTTC
CDR3: CASSLVGKQETQYF
D: -
V: TRBV7-9
size: few
J: TRBJ2-5

DNA: TGTGCCAGCAGTTACTCTGGGCCCTCGTGGGGCGCTGAAGCTTTCTTT
CDR3: CASSYSGPSWGAEAFF
D: -
V: TRBV6-5
size: -
J: TRBJ1-1

DNA: TGTGCCAGCAACAGAGATGAGCAGTTCTTC
CDR3: CASNRDEQFF
D: -
V: TRBV6-6
size: -
J: TRBJ2-1

DNA: TGTGCCAGCAGTTTCGCGCTAAGGGGATGGCGAGAGCAGTACTTC
CDR3: CASSFALRGWREQYF
D: -
V: TRBV27
size: few
J: TRBJ2-7

DNA: TGTGCCAGTATGGACGGGGGGAGCTCCTATAATTCACCCCTCCACTTT
CDR3: CASMDGGSSYNSPLHF
D: -
V: TRBV19
size: few
J: TRBJ1-6

DNA: TGTGCCAGCAGCGTCGGACAGGGGGGCACAGATACGCAGTATTTT
CDR3: CASSVGQGGTDTQYF
D: TRBD1
V: TRBV6-1
size: few
J: TRBJ2-3

DNA: TGTGCCAGCAGCCGCCCGGAGGGTAACAATGAGCAGTTCTTC
CDR3: CASSRPEGNNEQFF
D: -
V: TRBV6-2/TRBV6-3
size: few
J: TRBJ2-1

DNA: TGTGCCAGCAGCGTAGGGGGGGACCCAGGCTACAATGAGCAGTTCTTC
CDR3: CASSVGGDPGYNEQFF
D: -
V: TRBV9
size: few
J: TRBJ2-1

DNA: TGTGCCAGCAGCGTAGGGGCAGGGGTCACCTACAATGAGCAGTTCTTC
CDR3: CASSVGAGVTYNEQFF
D: -
V: TRBV9
size: few
J: TRBJ2-1

DNA: TGTGCCAGCAGTTGGCAGGGATCACCCCTCCACTTT
CDR3: CASSWQGSPLHF
D: -
V: TRBV6-5
size: few
J: TRBJ1-6

DNA: TGCAGTGCCTGGACAGGGGGCTTGAACACTGAAGCTTTCTTT
CDR3: CSAWTGGLNTEAFF
D: TRBD1
V: TRBV20-1
size: -
J: TRBJ1-1

DNA: TGTGCCAGCAGCCCAAGCCTAGCGGGCTTTTACGAGCAGTACTTC
CDR3: CASSPSLAGFYEQYF
D: TRBD2
V: TRBV9
size: -
J: TRBJ2-7

DNA: TGTGCCAGCACCCCGGGACTGGCCGCCAGTGAGCAGTTCTTC
CDR3: CASTPGLAASEQFF
D: -
V: TRBV9
size: -
J: TRBJ2-1

DNA: TGTGCCAGCAGCTTTAGACTAGCTAGCACAGATACGCAGTATTTT
CDR3: CASSFRLASTDTQYF
D: TRBD2
V: TRBV7-2
size: few
J: TRBJ2-3

DNA: TGTGCCAGCAGAAGTGGGACTGGCGAAACCGGGGAGCTGTTTTTT
CDR3: CASRSGTGETGELFF
D: -
V: TRBV12-3/TRBV12-4
size: -
J: TRBJ2-2

DNA: TGTGCCAGCGGTCCGAACGGGGGGACCGGGGAGCTGTTTTTT
CDR3: CASGPNGGTGELFF
D: TRBD2
V: TRBV27
size: few
J: TRBJ2-2

DNA: TGTGCCAGCAGCCGGCGGCCGATGGGAACAGATACGCAGTATTTT
CDR3: CASSRRPMGTDTQYF
D: -
V: TRBV7-2
size: -
J: TRBJ2-3

DNA: TGTGCCAGCGGGTCGGGGGCCTACGAGCAGTACTTC
CDR3: CASGSGAYEQYF
D: -
V: TRBV12-3/TRBV12-4
size: -
J: TRBJ2-7

DNA: TGCGCCAGCAGCTTGGCCCCTAGCGCACAAGAGACCCAGTACTTC
CDR3: CASSLAPSAQETQYF
D: -
V: TRBV5-1
size: few
J: TRBJ2-5

DNA: TGTGCCAGCAGTTACTCTGCGACGATGAGTAGTGAGCAGTTCTTC
CDR3: CASSYSATMSSEQFF
D: -
V: TRBV6-2/TRBV6-3
size: -
J: TRBJ2-1

DNA: TGCGCCAGCTTGGGGGTCAATGAGCAGTTCTTC
CDR3: CASLGVNEQFF
D: -
V: TRBV5-1
size: few
J: TRBJ2-1

DNA: TGCGCCAGCAGCTTGACGTGGGAGAGTACAGATACGCAGTATTTT
CDR3: CASSLTWESTDTQYF
D: -
V: TRBV5-1
size: -
J: TRBJ2-3

DNA: TGTGCCAGCAGCGCGGCTGTGACAGATACGCAGTATTTT
CDR3: CASSAAVTDTQYF
D: -
V: TRBV9
size: -
J: TRBJ2-3

DNA: TGTGCCACCAGCAGGGGAACAACAGTGACCTACGAGCAGTACTTC
CDR3: CATSRGTTVTYEQYF
D: -
V: TRBV15
size: -
J: TRBJ2-7

DNA: TGTGCCAGCAGTTTAGCTCCCCTGAACACTGAAGCTTTCTTT
CDR3: CASSLAPLNTEAFF
D: -
V: TRBV12-3/TRBV12-4
size: -
J: TRBJ1-1

DNA: TGTGCCAGCAGCGAAAAACTGAACACTGAAGCTTTCTTT
CDR3: CASSEKLNTEAFF
D: -
V: TRBV7-6
size: -
J: TRBJ1-1

DNA: TGCAGTGCTAGTGCGGGGGGAATCGCAGATACGCAGTATTTT
CDR3: CSASAGGIADTQYF
D: TRBD2
V: TRBV20-1
size: few
J: TRBJ2-3

DNA: TGTGCCAGCAGTTTTAGGCTAGCGGGGGTCTCCTACAATGAGCAGTTCTTC
CDR3: CASSFRLAGVSYNEQFF
D: TRBD2
V: TRBV12-3/TRBV12-4
size: many
J: TRBJ2-1

DNA: TGTGCCAGCAGCCGGCTGGGGTCGGATACGCAGTATTTT
CDR3: CASSRLGSDTQYF
D: -
V: TRBV7-2
size: -
J: TRBJ2-3

DNA: TGTGCCAGCAGCCCCGATGGGGTGACCCAGTACTTC
CDR3: CASSPDGVTQYF
D: -
V: TRBV7-9
size: once
J: TRBJ2-5

DNA: TGTGCCAGCAGTCTATCCGCTTGGGAGCAGTACTTC
CDR3: CASSLSAWEQYF
D: -
V: TRBV12-3/TRBV12-4
size: -
J: TRBJ2-7

DNA: TGCGCCAGCAGCGAACAAGAGACCCAGTACTTC
CDR3: CASSEQETQYF
D: -
V: TRBV5-1
size: many
J: TRBJ2-5

DNA: TGTGCCAGCAGCACGGGACTAGCGGGGGCGGGGACCCAGTACTTC
CDR3: CASSTGLAGAGTQYF
D: TRBD2
V: TRBV7-2
size: -
J: TRBJ2-5

DNA: TGTGCCAGCAGCTTAGCGGGGGGGCTCTTGGAGACCCAGTACTTC
CDR3: CASSLAGGLLETQYF
D: -
V: TRBV7-9
size: few
J: TRBJ2-5

DNA: TGTGCCAGCAGCAAAATCAGGGGAGGAGAGCAGTACTTC
CDR3: CASSKIRGGEQYF
D: -
V: TRBV7-7
size: few
J: TRBJ2-7

DNA: TGTGCCAGCACCCCCCGGGGCTGGGCCCACGAGCAGTACTTC
CDR3: CASTPRGWAHEQYF
D: -
V: TRBV6-1
size: -
J: TRBJ2-7

DNA: TGTGCCAGCAGTTACGACTCCACCGGGCCAGATACGCAGTATTTT
CDR3: CASSYDSTGPDTQYF
D: -
V: TRBV6-2/TRBV6-3
size: -
J: TRBJ2-3